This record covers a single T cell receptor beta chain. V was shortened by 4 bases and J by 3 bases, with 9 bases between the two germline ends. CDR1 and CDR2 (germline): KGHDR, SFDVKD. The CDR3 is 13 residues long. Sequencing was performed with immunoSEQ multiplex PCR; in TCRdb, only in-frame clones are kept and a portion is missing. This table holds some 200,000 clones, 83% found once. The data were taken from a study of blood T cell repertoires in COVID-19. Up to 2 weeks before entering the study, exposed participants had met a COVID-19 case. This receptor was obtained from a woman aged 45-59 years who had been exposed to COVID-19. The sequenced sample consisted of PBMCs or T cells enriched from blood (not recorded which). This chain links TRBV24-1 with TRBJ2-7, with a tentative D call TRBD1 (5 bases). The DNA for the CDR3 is TGTGCCACCAGTGACCGTGACAGCTACGAGCAGTACTTC. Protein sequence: CATSDRDSYEQYF.